The 20 T cell receptor beta chains reported below all come from one sample, sequenced in a study of T cell responses to AZD1222 COVID-19 vaccine. Repertoires were generated with immunoSEQ multiplex PCR, while TCRdb's copy carries only in-frame clones and drops some. This table holds under 200,000 clones, around nine tenths found once. The sample was peripheral blood, taken 28 days after the second dose of the MenACWY control vaccine. Receptors were obtained from an adult who received the MenACWY meningococcal vaccine as a control.

The chain is built from TRBV30 and TRBJ2-7; TRBD2 might be the D (6 bases). Between the trimmed V and J ends, which lost 8 bases and 6 bases, there was a span of 14 bases. Per germline, CDR1 GTSNPN and CDR2 SVGIG (reference sequence). The CDR3 has 11 residues. DNA for the CDR3: TGTGCCGGGGCCGGGGGAGGCGAGCAGTACTTC. Encoded protein: CAGAGGGEQYF.

This chain uses TRBV29-1 with TRBJ2-4; tentatively, D is TRBD1 (6 bases). Trimming pared 6 bases from V and 7 bases from J, leaving 16 bases between. Germline loops: CDR1 SQVTM, CDR2 ANQGSEA. This CDR3 spans 13 amino acids. The CDR3 reads CSVPAQGSNIQYF. In DNA form, the CDR3 reads TGCAGCGTCCCCGCGCAGGGGTCGAACATTCAGTACTTC.

This clone was seen just once. The V call is TRBV27, the J call TRBJ1-3, with D possibly matching TRBD1 (6 bases). Germline CDR1 reads MNHEY; CDR2 reads SMNVEV (reference sequence). The CDR3 runs 14 residues. V dropped 6 bases and J dropped 8 bases, with 17 bases sitting between them. The CDR3 DNA is TGTGCCAGCAGCCCCTGGACAGACTCGGACACCATATATTTT. Translation: CASSPWTDSDTIYF.

This clone has only one observation. V and J are TRBV29-1 and TRBJ1-1, with D uncertain. V was clipped by 6 bases and J by 0 bases, with 11 bases between them. The germline gives CDR1 SQVTM, CDR2 ANQGSEA. This CDR3 contains 13 residues. This CDR3 reads CSVVNTMNTEAFF. The DNA for the CDR3 is TGCAGCGTCGTTAATACCATGAACACTGAAGCTTTCTTT. The whole variable domain, filled in from reference TRBV29-1 and TRBJ1-1, reads SAVISQKPSRDICQRGTSLTIQCQVDSQVTMMFWYRQQPGQSLTLIATANQGSEATYESGFVIDKFPISRPNLTFSTLTVSNMSPEDSSIYLCSVVNTMNTEAFFGQGTRLTVV.

This rearrangement joins TRBV9 to TRBJ2-1, with 8 bases matching TRBD2. V was clipped by 8 bases and J by 10 bases; unmatched bases: 14. This CDR3 has 14 residues. The germline gives CDR1 SGDLS, CDR2 YYNGEE. Written as DNA, the CDR3 is TGTGCCAGTGCACTAGCGGATCAAATGCGGGAGCAGTTCTTC. It is translated as CASALADQMREQFF.

The V call is TRBV7-7, the J call TRBJ2-5, with 7 nucleotides matching TRBD1. From germline, CDR1 is SSHAT and CDR2 FNYEAQ (reference sequence). V lost 5 bases, J lost 5 bases, and 5 bases stayed unmatched. The CDR3 contains 13 residues. The CDR3 loop is CASSRDREETQYF. The CDR3 nucleotides read TGTGCCAGCAGCCGCGACAGGGAGGAGACCCAGTACTTC.

V usage is TRBV19 and J usage is TRBJ2-3; D is perhaps TRBD2 (6 bases). This CDR3 is built from 14 residues. Trimming removed 5 bases from V and 4 bases from J, with 13 bases in between. The germline gives CDR1 LNHDA, CDR2 SQIVND (reference sequence). The CDR3 DNA reads as TGTGCCAGTAGTTCCCTGGGACTCTCAGATACGCAGTATTTT. Its protein product is CASSSLGLSDTQYF. The entire variable domain, with the rest obtained from reference TRBV19 and TRBJ2-3, is as follows: DGGITQSPKYLFRKEGQNVTLSCEQNLNHDAMYWYRQDPGQGLRLIYYSQIVNDFQKGDIAEGYSVSREKKESFPLTVTSAQKNPTAFYLCASSSLGLSDTQYFGPGTRLTVL.

The chain joins TRBV7-6 to TRBJ2-3; TRBD2 matches 11 bases. The germline V gene has CDR1 SGHVS and CDR2 FNYEAQ. The CDR3 is 16 amino acids. Trimming at V came to 3 bases and at J to 2 bases, leaving 4 bases not matched to a gene. CDR3 DNA sequence: TGTGCCAGCAGCTTTGGGACTAGCGGATACACAGATACGCAGTATTTT. This encodes CASSFGTSGYTDTQYF.

This chain links TRBV7-2 with TRBJ1-4, with 9 bases aligning to TRBD1. The CDR3 covers 16 residues. With V trimmed by 5 bases and J by 10 bases, 14 bases remained unmatched. Germline V CDR1 and CDR2: SGHTA, FQGNSA. Here the CDR3 reads CASSTSLGQGLGKLFF. In DNA form, the CDR3 reads TGTGCCAGCAGCACCTCCCTCGGACAGGGGTTGGGAAAACTGTTTTTT. Full variable domain (missing parts from reference TRBV7-2 and TRBJ1-4): GAGVSQSPSNKVTEKGKDVELRCDPISGHTALYWYRQSLGQGLEFLIYFQGNSAPDKSGLPSDRFSAERTGGSVSTLTIQRTQQEDSAVYLCASSTSLGQGLGKLFFGSGTQLSVL.

The chain links TRBV9 to TRBJ1-1, with D maybe TRBD1 (5 bases). Per the germline V gene, CDR1 is SGDLS and CDR2 is YYNGEE. Trimming took 7 bases from V and 1 from J, leaving 11 bases between them. The CDR3 is 13 residues long. CDR3 protein: CASSGGQNTEAFF. DNA of the CDR3: TGTGCCAGCTCGGGCGGACAGAACACTGAAGCTTTCTTT.

This chain uses TRBV19 with TRBJ1-5, with D uncertain. The CDR3 consists of 15 residues. Germline loops: CDR1 LNHDA, CDR2 SQIVND (reference sequence). Trimming took off 5 bases at V and 2 bases at J, with 13 bases between the two ends. The CDR3 bases are TGTGCCAGTAGTGAGGGCAGAGTAGGCAATCAGCCCCAGCATTTT. Translation gives CASSEGRVGNQPQHF.

The rearrangement uses TRBV25-1 and TRBJ2-7; D may match TRBD1 or TRBD2 (5 bases each). The CDR3 has 15 residues. V was cut by 6 bases and J by 2 bases, with 17 bases left in between. The germline V gene has CDR1 MGHDK and CDR2 SYGVNS. Here the CDR3 reads CASRAPGRPAYEQYF. CDR3 sequence (DNA): TGTGCCAGCAGAGCTCCGGGACGGCCGGCCTACGAGCAGTACTTC.

The chain is built from TRBV12-5 and TRBJ1-1, with 7 bases identical to TRBD1. Germline trimming cut 5 bases from V and 6 bases from J; bases unmatched to any gene: 6. CDR1 and CDR2 (germline): LGHNT, FRNRAP. CDR3 size: 13 residues. For the CDR3, the DNA is TGTGCTAGTGGTGTAACCGGGACAGCTGAAGCTTTCTTT. It yields the protein CASGVTGTAEAFF.

The J gene is TRBJ1-5, the V gene TRBV7-2; D call uncertain. This CDR3 contains 12 residues. The V end was cut by 3 bases, the J end by 6 bases, with 6 bases between. The germline CDR1 and CDR2 sequences are SGHTA and FQGNSA. The CDR3: CASSLDAQPQHF. The DNA for the CDR3 is TGTGCCAGCAGCTTGGATGCTCAGCCCCAGCATTTT.

The rearrangement links TRBV4-3 to TRBJ2-3; possibly TRBD1 for D (6 bases). Germline V lookup: CDR1 LGHNA, CDR2 YSLEER. The CDR3 sequence is 14 residues long. Trimming stripped 5 bases from V and 0 bases from J, with 9 bases between. Written as DNA, the CDR3 is TGCGCCAGCAGCGGGGGCGGAAGCACAGATACGCAGTATTTT. The encoded protein is CASSGGGSTDTQYF.

The chain is built from TRBV19 and TRBJ2-1, with 8 nucleotides matching TRBD1. Germline CDR1 LNHDA, CDR2 SQIVND (reference sequence). V gave up 5 bases and J gave up 3 bases; unmatched junction bases: 6. CDR3 length equals 15 residues. As DNA, the CDR3 is TGTGCCAGTAGTGTGGACAGGGTGGGCTACAATGAGCAGTTCTTC. Residues: CASSVDRVGYNEQFF.

The gene calls are TRBV27 and TRBJ2-3; TRBD2 agrees at 8 bases. V shed 4 bases and J 3 bases; nucleotides not matched to a gene: 9. The germline V gene has CDR1 MNHEY and CDR2 SMNVEV (reference sequence). The CDR3 loop spans 16 amino acids. The CDR3 reads CASSSQLAALTDTQYF. The CDR3 region has the DNA TGTGCCAGCAGTTCCCAACTAGCGGCCCTTACAGATACGCAGTATTTT.

The chain links TRBV9 to TRBJ2-7; 7 bases line up with TRBD2. The CDR3 runs 18 residues. Germline V CDR1 and CDR2: SGDLS, YYNGEE. V shed 3 bases and J 0 bases; nucleotides not matched to a gene: 15. CDR3 DNA: TGTGCCAGCAGCGCAGCCCCTCTAGCGGAGACGTACTCCTACGAGCAGTACTTC. It translates to CASSAAPLAETYSYEQYF.

This clone was found once. The V gene is TRBV5-1, the J gene TRBJ2-2; the match to TRBD1 covers 9 bases. The CDR3 contains 15 residues. Germline V lookup: CDR1 SGHRS, CDR2 YFSETQ. Trimming at V came to 3 bases and at J to 6 bases, leaving 6 bases not matched to a gene. CDR3 residues: CASSSRTGDAGELFF. As DNA, the CDR3 is TGCGCCAGCAGCTCCAGGACAGGGGACGCCGGGGAGCTGTTTTTT.

V gene TRBV4-1 combines with J gene TRBJ2-5; no clear D gene. This CDR3 spans 14 amino acids. Germline lookup yields CDR1 MGHRA and CDR2 YSYEKL. The V end lost 0 bases, the J end lost 3 bases, and 8 bases lay between the germline ends. In DNA form, the CDR3 reads TGCGCCAGCAGCCAAGATGGACGGGAAGAGACCCAGTACTTC. It is translated as CASSQDGREETQYF.